This TCR beta chain was identified during a study of T cells after somatic rescue of genetic block. The CDR3 spans 16 residues. Germline V gene sequence: CDR1 MGHRA, CDR2 YSYEKL. J gave up 6 bases and V 3 bases, and 10 bases lay outside the gene matches. Here immunoSEQ multiplex PCR was the method, and the copy in TCRdb shows in-frame clones only, minus some. The sample holds approximately 67,000 clones; 92% are singletons and the top ten take approximately 3%. The specimen sequenced was peripheral blood mononuclear cells (PBMCs). The V gene is TRBV4-1, the J gene TRBJ1-5, with 8 positions matching TRBD1. The sequence derives from a man between 40 and 49 years old. The CDR3 is CASSHFQGARGQPQHF. The DNA for the CDR3 is TGCGCCAGCAGCCATTTTCAGGGGGCGAGGGGTCAGCCCCAGCATTTT.